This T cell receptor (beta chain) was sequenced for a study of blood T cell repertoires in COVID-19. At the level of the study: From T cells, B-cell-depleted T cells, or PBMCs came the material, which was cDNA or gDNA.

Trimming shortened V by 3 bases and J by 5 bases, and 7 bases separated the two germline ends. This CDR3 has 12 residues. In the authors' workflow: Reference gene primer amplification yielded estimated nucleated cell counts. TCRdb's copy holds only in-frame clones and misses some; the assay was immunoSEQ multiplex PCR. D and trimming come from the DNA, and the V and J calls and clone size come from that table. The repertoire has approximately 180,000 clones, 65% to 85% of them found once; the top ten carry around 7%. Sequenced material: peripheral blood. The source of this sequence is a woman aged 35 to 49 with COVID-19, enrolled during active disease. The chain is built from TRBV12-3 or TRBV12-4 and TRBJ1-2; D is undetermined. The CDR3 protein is CASSFGKYGYTF. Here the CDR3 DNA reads TGTGCCAGCAGTTTCGGGAAATATGGCTACACCTTC.